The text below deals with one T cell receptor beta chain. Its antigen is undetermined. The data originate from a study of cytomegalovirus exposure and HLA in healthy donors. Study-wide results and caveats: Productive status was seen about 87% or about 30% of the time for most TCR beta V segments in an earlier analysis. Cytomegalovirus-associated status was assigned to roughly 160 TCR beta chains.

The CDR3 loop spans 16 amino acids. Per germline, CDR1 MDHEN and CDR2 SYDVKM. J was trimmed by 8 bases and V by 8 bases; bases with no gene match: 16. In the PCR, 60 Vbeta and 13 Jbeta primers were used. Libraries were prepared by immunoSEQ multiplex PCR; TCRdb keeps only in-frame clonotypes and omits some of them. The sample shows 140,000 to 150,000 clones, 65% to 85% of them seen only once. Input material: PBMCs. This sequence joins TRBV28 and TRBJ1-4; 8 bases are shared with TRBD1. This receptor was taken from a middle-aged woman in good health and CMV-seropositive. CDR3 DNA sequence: TGTGCCAGCGAGGGGCAGGGGGCGGATTGGGGAGAAAAACTGTTTTTT. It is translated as CASEGQGADWGEKLFF.